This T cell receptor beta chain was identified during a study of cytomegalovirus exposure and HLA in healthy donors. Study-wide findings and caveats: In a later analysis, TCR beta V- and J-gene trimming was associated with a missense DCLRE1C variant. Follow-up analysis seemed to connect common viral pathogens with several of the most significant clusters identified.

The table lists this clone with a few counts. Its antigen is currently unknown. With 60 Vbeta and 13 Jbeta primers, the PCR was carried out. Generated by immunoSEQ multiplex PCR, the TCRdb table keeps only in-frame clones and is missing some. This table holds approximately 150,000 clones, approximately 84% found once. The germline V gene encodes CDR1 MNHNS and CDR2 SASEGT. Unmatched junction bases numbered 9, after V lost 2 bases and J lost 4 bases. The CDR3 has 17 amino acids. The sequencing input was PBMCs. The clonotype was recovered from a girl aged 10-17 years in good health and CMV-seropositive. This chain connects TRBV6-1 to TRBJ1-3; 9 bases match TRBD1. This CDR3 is CASSETTGGEGGNTIYF. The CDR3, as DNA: TGTGCCAGCAGTGAAACCACAGGGGGCGAGGGAGGAAACACCATATATTTT.